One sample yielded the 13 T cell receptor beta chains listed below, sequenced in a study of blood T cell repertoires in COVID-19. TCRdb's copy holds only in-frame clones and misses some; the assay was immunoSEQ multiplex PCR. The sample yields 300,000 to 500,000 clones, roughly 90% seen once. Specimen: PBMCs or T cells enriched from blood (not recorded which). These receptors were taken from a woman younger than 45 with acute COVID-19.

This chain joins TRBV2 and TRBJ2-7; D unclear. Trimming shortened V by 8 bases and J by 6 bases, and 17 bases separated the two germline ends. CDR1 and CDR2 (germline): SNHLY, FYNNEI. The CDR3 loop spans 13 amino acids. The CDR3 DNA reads TGTGCCAGCGTCTTTTTATCTCCTCTCGAGCAGTACTTC. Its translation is CASVFLSPLEQYF.

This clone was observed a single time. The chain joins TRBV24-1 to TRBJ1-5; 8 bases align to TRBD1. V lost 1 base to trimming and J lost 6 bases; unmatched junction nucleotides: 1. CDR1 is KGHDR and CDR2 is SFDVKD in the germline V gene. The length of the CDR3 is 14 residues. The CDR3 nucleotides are TGTGCCACCAGTGATTTAGGGACAGGTCAGCCCCAGCATTTT. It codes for CATSDLGTGQPQHF.

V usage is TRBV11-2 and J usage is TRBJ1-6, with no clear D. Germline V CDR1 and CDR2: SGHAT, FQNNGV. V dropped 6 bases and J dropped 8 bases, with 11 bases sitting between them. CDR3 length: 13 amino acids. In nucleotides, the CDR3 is TGTGCCAGCAGTCCAAACGGGGATTCACCCCTCCACTTT. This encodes CASSPNGDSPLHF.

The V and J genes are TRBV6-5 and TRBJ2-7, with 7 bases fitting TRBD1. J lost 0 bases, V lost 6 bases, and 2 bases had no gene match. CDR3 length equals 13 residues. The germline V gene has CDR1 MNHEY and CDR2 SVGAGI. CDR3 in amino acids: CASRGQSSYEQYF. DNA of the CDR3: TGTGCCAGCAGGGGACAGAGCTCCTACGAGCAGTACTTC.

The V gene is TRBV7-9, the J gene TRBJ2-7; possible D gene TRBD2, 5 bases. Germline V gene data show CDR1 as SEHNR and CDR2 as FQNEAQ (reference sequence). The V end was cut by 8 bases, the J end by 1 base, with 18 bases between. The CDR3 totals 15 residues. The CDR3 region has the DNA TGTGCCAGCGTCCGCGGGCAGGATTGGTCCTACGAGCAGTACTTC. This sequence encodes CASVRGQDWSYEQYF.

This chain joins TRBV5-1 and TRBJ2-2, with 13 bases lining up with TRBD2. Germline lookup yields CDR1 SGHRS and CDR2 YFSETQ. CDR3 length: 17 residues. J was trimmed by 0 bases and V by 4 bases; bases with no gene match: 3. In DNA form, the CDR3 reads TGCGCCAGCAGCCCCGGACTAGCGGGGGCGAACACCGGGGAGCTGTTTTTT. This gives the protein CASSPGLAGANTGELFF. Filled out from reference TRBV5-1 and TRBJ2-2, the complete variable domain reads KAGVTQTPRYLIKTRGQQVTLSCSPISGHRSVSWYQQTPGQGLQFLFEYFSETQRNKGNFPGRFSGRQFSNSRSEMNVSTLELGDSALYLCASSPGLAGANTGELFFGEGSRLTVL.

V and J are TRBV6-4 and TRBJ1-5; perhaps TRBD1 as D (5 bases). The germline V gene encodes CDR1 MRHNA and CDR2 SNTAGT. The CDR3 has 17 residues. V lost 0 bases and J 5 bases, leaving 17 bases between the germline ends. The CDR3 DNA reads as TGTGCCAGCAGTGACTCATTAGTTGGACAAGGGGATCAGCCCCAGCATTTT. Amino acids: CASSDSLVGQGDQPQHF.

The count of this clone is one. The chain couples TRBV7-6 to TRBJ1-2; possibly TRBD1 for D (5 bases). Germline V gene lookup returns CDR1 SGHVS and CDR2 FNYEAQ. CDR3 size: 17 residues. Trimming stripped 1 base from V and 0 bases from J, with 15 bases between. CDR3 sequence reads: CASSLVGGAPSNYGYTF. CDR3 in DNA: TGTGCCAGCAGCTTAGTGGGCGGGGCACCTTCTAACTATGGCTACACCTTC.

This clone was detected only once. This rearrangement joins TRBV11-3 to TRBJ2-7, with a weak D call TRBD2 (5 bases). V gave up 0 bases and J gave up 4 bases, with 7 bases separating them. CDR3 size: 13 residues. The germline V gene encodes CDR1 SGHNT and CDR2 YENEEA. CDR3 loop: CASSLDRGYEQYF. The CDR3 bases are TGTGCCAGCAGCTTAGATCGCGGGTACGAGCAGTACTTC.

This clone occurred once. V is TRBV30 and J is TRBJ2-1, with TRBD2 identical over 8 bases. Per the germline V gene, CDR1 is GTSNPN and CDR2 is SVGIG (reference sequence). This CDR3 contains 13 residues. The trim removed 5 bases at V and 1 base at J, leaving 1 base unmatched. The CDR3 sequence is CAWRGGSYNEQFF. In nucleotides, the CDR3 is TGTGCCTGGCGGGGGGGGTCCTACAATGAGCAGTTCTTC.

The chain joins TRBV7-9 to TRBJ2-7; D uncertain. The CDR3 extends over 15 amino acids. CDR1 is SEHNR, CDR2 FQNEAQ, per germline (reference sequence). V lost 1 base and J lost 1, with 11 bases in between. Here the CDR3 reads CASSLEVSASYEQYF. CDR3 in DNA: TGTGCCAGCAGCTTAGAGGTCAGCGCGTCCTACGAGCAGTACTTC.

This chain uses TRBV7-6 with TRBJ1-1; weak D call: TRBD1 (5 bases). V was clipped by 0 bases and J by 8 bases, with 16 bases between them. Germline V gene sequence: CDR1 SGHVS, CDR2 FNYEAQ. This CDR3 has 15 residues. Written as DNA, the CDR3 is TGTGCCAGCAGCTTAGCGGAATGTGGAGGGGCGGAAGCTTTCTTT. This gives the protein CASSLAECGGAEAFF. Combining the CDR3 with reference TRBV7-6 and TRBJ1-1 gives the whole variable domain GAGVSQSPRYKVTKRGQDVALRCDPISGHVSLYWYRQALGQGPEFLTYFNYEAQQDKSGLPNDRFSAERPEGSISTLTIQRTEQRDSAMYRCASSLAECGGAEAFFGQGTRLTVV.

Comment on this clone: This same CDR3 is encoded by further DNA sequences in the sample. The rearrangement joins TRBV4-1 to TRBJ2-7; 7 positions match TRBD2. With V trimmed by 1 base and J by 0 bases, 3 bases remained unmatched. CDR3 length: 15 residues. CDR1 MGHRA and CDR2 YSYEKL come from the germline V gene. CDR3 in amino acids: CASSQAGGSSYEQYF. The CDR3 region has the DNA TGCGCCAGCAGCCAAGCGGGGGGAAGCTCCTACGAGCAGTACTTC.